One TCR beta chain is described in this entry. Its antigen is unknown. Its ends do not fully match the called genes, so a read error is possible. Sample time point: after preoperative PTX-NDP chemotherapy. Patients received paclitaxel-nedaplatin as preoperative chemotherapy before surgery. TCRdb reanalysed the PCR reads using MiXCR and keeps one entry per CDR3 protein. In the table there are about 32,000 distinct CDR3 sequences, less than 65% of which are singletons. This CDR3 is 15 amino acids long. The germline V gene has CDR1 SGHVS and CDR2 FQNEAQ. These data come from a study of esophageal squamous cell carcinoma under preoperative chemotherapy. The study's findings and limits: After treatment, tumor-infiltrating lymphocytes seemed to come partly from incoming peripheral T cells, not only local changes.

The V and J genes are TRBV7-8 and TRBJ2-4, with D tentatively TRBD2 (6 bases). Sample collection occurred from a patient given preoperative chemotherapy. The TCR comes from a human donor with esophageal squamous cell carcinoma. The donor label of this sample is uncertain. The CDR3 loop reads CASSSGVGAKDTQYF. The CDR3 region has the DNA TGTGCCAGCAGCTCGGGGGTGGGAGCCAAAGATACGCAGTATTTC.